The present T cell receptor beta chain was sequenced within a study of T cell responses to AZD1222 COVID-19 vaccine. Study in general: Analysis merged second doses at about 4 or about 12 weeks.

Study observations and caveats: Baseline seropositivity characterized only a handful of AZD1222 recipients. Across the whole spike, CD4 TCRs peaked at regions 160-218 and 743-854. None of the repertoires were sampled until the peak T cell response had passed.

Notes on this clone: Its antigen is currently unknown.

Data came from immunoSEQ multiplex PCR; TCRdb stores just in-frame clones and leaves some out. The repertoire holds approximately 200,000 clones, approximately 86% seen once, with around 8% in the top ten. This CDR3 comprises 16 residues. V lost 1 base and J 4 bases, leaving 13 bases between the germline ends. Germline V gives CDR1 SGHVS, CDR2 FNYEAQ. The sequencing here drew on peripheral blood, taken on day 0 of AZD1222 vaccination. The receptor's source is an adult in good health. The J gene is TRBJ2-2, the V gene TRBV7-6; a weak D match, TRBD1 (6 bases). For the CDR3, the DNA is TGTGCCAGCAGCTTAGTACAGGGTCGTGGCACCGGGGAGCTGTTTTTT. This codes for CASSLVQGRGTGELFF. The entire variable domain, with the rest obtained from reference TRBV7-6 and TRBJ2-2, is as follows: GAGVSQSPRYKVTKRGQDVALRCDPISGHVSLYWYRQALGQGPEFLTYFNYEAQQDKSGLPNDRFSAERPEGSISTLTIQRTEQRDSAMYRCASSLVQGRGTGELFFGEGSRLTVL.